One and the same sample provided the 17 T cell receptor beta chains below, sequenced in a study of radiotherapy plus CTLA-4 blockade in lung cancer. Here immunoSEQ multiplex PCR was the method, and the copy in TCRdb shows in-frame clones only, minus some. The sample carries over 15,000 clones, roughly 86% recorded once. Here the sequenced sample was peripheral blood, taken from a patient treated with radiotherapy plus ipilimumab. The receptors stem from a human donor with non-small cell lung cancer whose response to radiotherapy plus ipilimumab could not be evaluated.

This chain uses TRBV27 with TRBJ2-2, with 7 positions matching TRBD2. This CDR3 spans 16 amino acids. Germline lookup yields CDR1 MNHEY and CDR2 SMNVEV (reference sequence). J gave up 7 bases and V 4 bases, and 12 bases lay outside the gene matches. The CDR3 bases are TGTGCCAGCAGTTCAAGCGGGACGGGCCTTGGCGGGGAGCTGTTTTTT. Protein: CASSSSGTGLGGELFF.

This chain uses TRBV7-3 with TRBJ2-1; perhaps TRBD2 as D (5 bases). This CDR3 is 13 amino acids long. Germline V gene data show CDR1 as SGHTA and CDR2 as FQGTGA. V gave up 2 bases and J gave up 12 bases, with 14 bases separating them. The CDR3 nucleotides read TGTGCCAGCAGCTTACAGCCATCAGAGGGGCAGTTCTTC. Amino acids: CASSLQPSEGQFF.

This chain connects TRBV7-2 to TRBJ2-1, with TRBD1 matching over 8 bases. Per the germline V gene, CDR1 is SGHTA and CDR2 is FQGNSA. CDR3 length: 15 residues. V lost 4 bases, J lost 0 bases, and 2 bases stayed unmatched. CDR3 in DNA: TGTGCCAGCAGCTCCACAGGGGGCTCCTACAATGAGCAGTTCTTC. It translates to CASSSTGGSYNEQFF.

The genes are TRBV19 and TRBJ2-7; TRBD1 agrees at 10 bases. Germline V gives CDR1 LNHDA, CDR2 SQIVND (reference sequence). Unmatched junction bases numbered 5, after V lost 4 bases and J lost 2 bases. The CDR3 is 15 residues long. CDR3 coding DNA: TGTGCCAGTAGTAATTGGGGACAGGGGACCTACGAGCAGTACTTC. Translated: CASSNWGQGTYEQYF.

The chain uses TRBV25-1 and TRBJ1-1; D perhaps matches TRBD1 (6 bases). CDR1 is MGHDK, CDR2 SYGVNS, per germline. The CDR3 is 12 residues long. V shed 5 bases and J shed 8 bases, with 12 bases lying between them. This CDR3 reads CASSQGTSEAFF. The CDR3 DNA follows: TGTGCCAGCAGTCAAGGGACATCAGAAGCTTTCTTT.

The chain couples TRBV27 to TRBJ2-7, with no clear D. This CDR3 comprises 13 residues. Germline loops: CDR1 MNHEY, CDR2 SMNVEV (reference sequence). Trimming removed 5 bases at V and 2 bases at J, with 10 bases between. CDR3 in amino acids: CASSRVIAYEQYF. The CDR3 DNA reads TGTGCCAGCAGTCGAGTCATCGCCTACGAGCAGTACTTC.

The chain employs TRBV5-6 and TRBJ2-3; 8 positions agree with TRBD1. This CDR3 contains 15 residues. V was pared by 2 bases and J by 3 bases, with 5 bases of the junction left unmatched. Per germline, CDR1 SGHDT and CDR2 YYEEEE. The CDR3 protein is CASSFRTGFTDTQYF. The DNA of the CDR3 is TGTGCCAGCAGCTTCAGGACAGGGTTTACAGATACGCAGTATTTT. Full variable domain (rest looked up from reference TRBV5-6 and TRBJ2-3): DAGVTQSPTHLIKTRGQQVTLRCSPKSGHDTVSWYQQALGQGPQFIFQYYEEEERQRGNFPDRFSGHQFPNYSSELNVNALLLGDSALYLCASSFRTGFTDTQYFGPGTRLTVL.

The chain joins TRBV10-3 to TRBJ2-3; 10 nucleotides match TRBD2. This CDR3 has 15 residues. From germline, CDR1 is ENHRY and CDR2 SYGVKD. Trimming took 6 bases from V and 3 from J; bases not matched to a gene: 6. CDR3 sequence: CAIRSSGSYTDTQYF. Here the CDR3 DNA reads TGTGCCATCAGGTCTAGCGGGAGTTATACAGATACGCAGTATTTT.

The genes are TRBV2 and TRBJ2-5; D is possibly TRBD2 (5 bases). The CDR3 has 14 amino acids. Germline V lookup: CDR1 SNHLY, CDR2 FYNNEI. V lost 3 bases, J lost 2 bases, and 10 bases lay in between. The CDR3 region has the DNA TGTGCCAGCAGTGAGGACGGACTTCAAGAGACCCAGTACTTC. As protein: CASSEDGLQETQYF.

This chain uses TRBV11-2 with TRBJ1-6; possible D gene TRBD1, 5 bases. The germline V gene has CDR1 SGHAT and CDR2 FQNNGV. Trimming shortened V by 5 bases and J by 9 bases, and 17 bases separated the two germline ends. The CDR3 length is 15 residues. CDR3 DNA sequence: TGTGCCAGCAGCCAGGGTGGGGTAGGCGGTTCACCCCTCCACTTT. This encodes CASSQGGVGGSPLHF.

The chain employs TRBV4-3 and TRBJ2-3, with a tentative D call TRBD2 (6 bases). Trimming left V 3 bases short and J 5 bases short, with 18 bases between. CDR3 size: 16 residues. Looked up from germline, CDR1 is LGHNA and CDR2 is YSLEER. DNA of the CDR3: TGCGCCAGCAGCCAGCGACCCGGGACGGGGGTAGATACGCAGTATTTT. Translating gives CASSQRPGTGVDTQYF.

This clone has a handful of counts. The chain has TRBV2 and TRBJ1-5; D is perhaps TRBD1 (5 bases). The CDR3 runs to 14 residues. V was pared by 7 bases and J by 4 bases, with 14 bases between. The germline CDR1 and CDR2 sequences are SNHLY and FYNNEI. DNA of the CDR3: TGTGCCAGCACCCCCTTGACAGAGAATCAGCCCCAGCATTTT. It codes for CASTPLTENQPQHF.

This sequence joins TRBV4-1 and TRBJ2-5; TRBD1 might be the D (5 bases). Matching the DNA end better, TRBJ2-7 makes the J call doubtful. The CDR3 totals 13 residues. Germline CDR1 reads MGHRA; CDR2 reads YSYEKL. CDR3: CASSQGQNYEQYF. The CDR3 DNA reads as TGCGCCAGCAGCCAAGGACAGAACTACGAGCAGTACTTC.

The chain employs TRBV19 and TRBJ1-2; D is uncertain. The CDR3 runs 14 residues. V was trimmed by 5 bases and J by 3 bases, leaving 13 bases between them. CDR1 and CDR2 (germline): LNHDA, SQIVND (reference sequence). CDR3 sequence reads: CASSYGVEDYGYTF. CDR3 coding DNA: TGTGCCAGTAGTTACGGGGTAGAGGACTATGGCTACACCTTC. Drawing the rest from reference TRBV19 and TRBJ1-2, the complete variable domain is DGGITQSPKYLFRKEGQNVTLSCEQNLNHDAMYWYRQDPGQGLRLIYYSQIVNDFQKGDIAEGYSVSREKKESFPLTVTSAQKNPTAFYLCASSYGVEDYGYTFGSGTRLTVV.

The chain combines TRBV14 with TRBJ1-2; 9 bases fit TRBD1. Germline V gene sequence: CDR1 SGHDN, CDR2 FVKESK. The CDR3 has 14 residues. Trimming removed 7 bases from V and 4 bases from J; junction bases left unmatched: 7. The CDR3 coding sequence is TGTGCCAGCACCCCGGGACAGGGCTCCTATGGCTACACCTTC. It yields the protein CASTPGQGSYGYTF.

This rearrangement joins TRBV5-5 to TRBJ2-3, with 8 bases identical to TRBD2. After removal of 0 bases from V and 1 base from J, the junction contained 4 bases not matched to a gene. Germline assignment: CDR1 SGHKS and CDR2 YYEKEE (reference sequence). CDR3 length: 16 residues. The CDR3 bases are TGTGCCAGCAGCTTGGGAAGTAGCGGGGGCACAGATACGCAGTATTTT. Its translation: CASSLGSSGGTDTQYF.

V gene TRBV28 combines with J gene TRBJ2-3; the match to TRBD2 covers 8 bases. V trimming: 6 bases; J trimming: 4 bases; junction bases outside the gene matches: 6. This CDR3 spans 14 amino acids. Germline CDR1 is MDHEN and CDR2 is SYDVKM. For the CDR3, the DNA is TGTGCCAGCAGCCCAGCGGGAGCCCCAGATACGCAGTATTTT. Its protein is CASSPAGAPDTQYF.